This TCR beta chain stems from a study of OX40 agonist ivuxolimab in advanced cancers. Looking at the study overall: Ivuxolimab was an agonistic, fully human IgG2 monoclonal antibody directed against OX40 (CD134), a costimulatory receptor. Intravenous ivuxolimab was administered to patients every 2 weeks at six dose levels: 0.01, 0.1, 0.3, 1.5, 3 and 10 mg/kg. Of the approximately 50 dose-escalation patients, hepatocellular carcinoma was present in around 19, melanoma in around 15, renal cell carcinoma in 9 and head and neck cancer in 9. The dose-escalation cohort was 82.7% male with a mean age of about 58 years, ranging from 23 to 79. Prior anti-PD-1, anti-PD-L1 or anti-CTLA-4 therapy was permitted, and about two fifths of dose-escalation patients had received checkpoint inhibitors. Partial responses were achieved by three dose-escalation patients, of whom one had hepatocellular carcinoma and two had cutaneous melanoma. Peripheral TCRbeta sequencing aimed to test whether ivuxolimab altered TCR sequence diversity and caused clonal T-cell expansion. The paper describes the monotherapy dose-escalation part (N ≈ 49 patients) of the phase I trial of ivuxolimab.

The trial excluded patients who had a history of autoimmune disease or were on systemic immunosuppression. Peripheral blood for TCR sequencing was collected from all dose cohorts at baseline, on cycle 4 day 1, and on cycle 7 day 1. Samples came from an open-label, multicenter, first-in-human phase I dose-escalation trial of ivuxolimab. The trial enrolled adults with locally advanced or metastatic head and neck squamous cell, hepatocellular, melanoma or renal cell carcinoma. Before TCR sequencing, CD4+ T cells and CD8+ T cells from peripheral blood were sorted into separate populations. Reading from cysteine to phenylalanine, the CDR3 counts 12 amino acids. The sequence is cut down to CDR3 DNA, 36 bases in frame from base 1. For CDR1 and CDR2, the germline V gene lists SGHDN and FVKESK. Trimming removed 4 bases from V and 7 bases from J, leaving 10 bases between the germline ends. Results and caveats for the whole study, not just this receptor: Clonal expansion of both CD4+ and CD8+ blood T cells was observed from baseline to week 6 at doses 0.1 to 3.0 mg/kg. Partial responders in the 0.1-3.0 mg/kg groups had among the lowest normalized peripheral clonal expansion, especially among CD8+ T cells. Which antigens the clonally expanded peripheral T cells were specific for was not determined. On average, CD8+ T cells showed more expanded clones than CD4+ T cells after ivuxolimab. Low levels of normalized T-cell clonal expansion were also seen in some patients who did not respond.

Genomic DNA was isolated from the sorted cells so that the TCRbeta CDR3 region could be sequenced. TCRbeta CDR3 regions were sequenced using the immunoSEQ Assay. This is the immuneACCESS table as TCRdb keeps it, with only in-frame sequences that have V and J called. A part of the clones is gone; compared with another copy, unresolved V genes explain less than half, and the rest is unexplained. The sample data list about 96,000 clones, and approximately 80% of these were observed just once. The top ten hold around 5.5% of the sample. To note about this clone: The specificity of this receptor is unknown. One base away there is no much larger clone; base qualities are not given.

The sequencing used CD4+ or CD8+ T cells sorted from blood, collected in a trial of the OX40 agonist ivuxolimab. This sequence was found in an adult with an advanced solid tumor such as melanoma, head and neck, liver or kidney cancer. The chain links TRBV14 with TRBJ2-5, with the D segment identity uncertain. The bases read TGTGCCAGCAGCCTGGGGATCTGGACCCAGTACTTC. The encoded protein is CASSLGIWTQYF.